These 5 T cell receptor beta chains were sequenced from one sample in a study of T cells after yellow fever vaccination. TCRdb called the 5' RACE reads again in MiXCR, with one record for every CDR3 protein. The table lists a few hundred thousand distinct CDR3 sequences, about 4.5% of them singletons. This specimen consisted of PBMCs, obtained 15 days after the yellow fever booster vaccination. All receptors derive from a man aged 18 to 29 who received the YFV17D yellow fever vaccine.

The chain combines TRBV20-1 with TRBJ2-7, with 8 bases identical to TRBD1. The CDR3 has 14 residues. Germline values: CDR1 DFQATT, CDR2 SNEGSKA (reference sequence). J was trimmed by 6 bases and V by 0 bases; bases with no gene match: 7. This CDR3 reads CSARDSSGTGEQYF. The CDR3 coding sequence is TGCAGTGCTAGAGATTCTTCCGGGACAGGCGAGCAGTACTTC.

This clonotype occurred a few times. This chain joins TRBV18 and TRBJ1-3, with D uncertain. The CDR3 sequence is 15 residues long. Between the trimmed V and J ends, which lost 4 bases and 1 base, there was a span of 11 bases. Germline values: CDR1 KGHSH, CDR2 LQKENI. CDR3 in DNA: TGTGCCAGCTCACTGGCGGACTTTTCTGGAAACACCATATATTTT. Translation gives CASSLADFSGNTIYF.

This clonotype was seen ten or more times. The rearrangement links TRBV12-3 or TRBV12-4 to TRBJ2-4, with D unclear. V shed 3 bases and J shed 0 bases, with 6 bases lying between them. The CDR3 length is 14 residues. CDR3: CASSLTAAKNIQYF. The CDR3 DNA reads TGTGCCAGCAGTTTGACCGCAGCCAAAAACATTCAGTACTTC.

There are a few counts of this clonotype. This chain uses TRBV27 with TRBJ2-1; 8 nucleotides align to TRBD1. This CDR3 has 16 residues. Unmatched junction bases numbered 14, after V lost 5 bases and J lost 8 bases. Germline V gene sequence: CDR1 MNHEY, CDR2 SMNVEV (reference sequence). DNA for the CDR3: TGTGCCAGCAGTGCTAACCCGGGACAGGCTTGGGATGAGCAGTTCTTC. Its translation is CASSANPGQAWDEQFF.

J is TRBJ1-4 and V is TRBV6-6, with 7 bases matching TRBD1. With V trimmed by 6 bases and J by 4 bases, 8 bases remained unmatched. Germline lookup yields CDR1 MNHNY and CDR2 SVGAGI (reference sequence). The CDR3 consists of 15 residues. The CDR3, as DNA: TGTGCCAGCAGACCGGGGACAGCAGTTAATGAAAAACTGTTTTTT. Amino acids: CASRPGTAVNEKLFF.